The text below deals with one T cell receptor (beta chain). Antigen specificity is unknown. Treatment: approximately 10-day PBMC culture with coronavirus spike peptide pools or control peptides (ViraFEST assay). ViraFEST relied on peptide pools to expand antigen-specific T cells; the TCRs were sequenced afterward. Culture conditions combined around 2 million PBMCs per well with 9 to 10 IU/ml IL-2 and roughly 9.1 ug/ml peptide pools. This specimen belongs to a study of vaccination and CD4 T cells after COVID-19. Overall study findings and caveats: A median of approximately 88% of reactive clones, in convalescent patients, became evident only post-vaccination.

Once obtained from cultured CD4+ T cells, the DNA was sequenced using the Oncomine TCR Beta short-read assay. TCRdb used MiXCR to reprocess the PCR reads, holding one entry per CDR3 protein. The top ten hold about 12% of the sample, which has approximately 10,000 distinct CDR3 sequences, 70% seen once. The TCR comes from a human donor who had recovered from COVID-19. The sequenced material came from CD4+ T cells from blood, cultured in vitro.

CDR3 coding DNA: TGTGCCAGCAGCCCTAACAGGAATCATCAGCCCCAGCATTTT. It is translated as CASSPNRNHQPQHF. The chain couples TRBV28 to TRBJ1-5; D might be TRBD1 (5 bases). The germline V and J ends were trimmed by 6 bases and 5 bases, with 14 bases remaining between them. Per germline, CDR1 MDHEN and CDR2 SYDVKM. This CDR3 is built from 14 residues.